This T cell receptor (beta chain) was captured by sequencing in a study of shared T cell receptors in the human thymus. Profiling relied on immunoSEQ multiplex PCR, and the TCRdb table lists in-frame clones only, not all of them. The table includes more than 550,000 clones, 87% detected once. Germline V gene lookup returns CDR1 LNHDA and CDR2 SQIVND (reference sequence). The V end lost 7 bases, the J end lost 1 base, and 11 bases lay between the germline ends. The CDR3 extends over 14 amino acids. These data also featured in a second study, about human thymus T cells.

The clonotype was recovered from a boy under two years old with a congenital heart defect. Specimen: thymocytes. The V and J genes are TRBV19 and TRBJ1-5; no firm D call. This CDR3 is CASTPPGSNQPQHF. DNA of the CDR3: TGTGCCAGTACCCCCCCGGGGAGCAATCAGCCCCAGCATTTT. The entire variable domain, with the rest obtained from reference TRBV19 and TRBJ1-5, is as follows: DGGITQSPKYLFRKEGQNVTLSCEQNLNHDAMYWYRQDPGQGLRLIYYSQIVNDFQKGDIAEGYSVSREKKESFPLTVTSAQKNPTAFYLCASTPPGSNQPQHFGDGTRLSIL.